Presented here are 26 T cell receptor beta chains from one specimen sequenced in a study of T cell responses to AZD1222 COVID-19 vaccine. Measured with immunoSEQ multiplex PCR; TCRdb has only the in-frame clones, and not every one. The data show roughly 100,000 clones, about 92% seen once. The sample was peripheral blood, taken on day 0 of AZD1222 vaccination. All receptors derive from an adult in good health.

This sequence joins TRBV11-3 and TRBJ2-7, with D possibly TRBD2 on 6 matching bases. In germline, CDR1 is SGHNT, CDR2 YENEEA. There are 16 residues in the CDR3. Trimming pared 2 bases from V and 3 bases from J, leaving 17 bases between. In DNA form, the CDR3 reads TGTGCCAGCAGCTTATCCGGTGCGGGGATTAACTACGAGCAGTACTTC. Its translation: CASSLSGAGINYEQYF. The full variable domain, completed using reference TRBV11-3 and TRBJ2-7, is EAGVVQSPRYKIIEKKQPVAFWCNPISGHNTLYWYLQNLGQGPELLIRYENEEAVDDSQLPKDRFSAERLKGVDSTLKIQPAELGDSAVYLCASSLSGAGINYEQYFGPGTRLTVT.

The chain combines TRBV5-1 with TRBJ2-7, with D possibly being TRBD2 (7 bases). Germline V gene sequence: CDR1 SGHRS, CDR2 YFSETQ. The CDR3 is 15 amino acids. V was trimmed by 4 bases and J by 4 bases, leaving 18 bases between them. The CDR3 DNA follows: TGCGCCAGCAGCCCGGACGACAGGCGGGGGTACGAGCAGTACTTC. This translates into CASSPDDRRGYEQYF.

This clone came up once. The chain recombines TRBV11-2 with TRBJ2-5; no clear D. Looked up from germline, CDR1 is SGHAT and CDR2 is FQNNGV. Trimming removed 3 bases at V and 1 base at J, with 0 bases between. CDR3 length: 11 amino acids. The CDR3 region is CASSFQETQYF. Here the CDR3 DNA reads TGTGCCAGCAGCTTCCAAGAGACCCAGTACTTC.

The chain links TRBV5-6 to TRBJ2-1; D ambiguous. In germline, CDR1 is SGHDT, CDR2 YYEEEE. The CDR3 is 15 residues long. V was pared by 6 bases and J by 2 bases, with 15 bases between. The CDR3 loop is CASTIYGVTYNEQFF. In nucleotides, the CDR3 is TGTGCCAGCACCATTTACGGAGTAACCTACAATGAGCAGTTCTTC.

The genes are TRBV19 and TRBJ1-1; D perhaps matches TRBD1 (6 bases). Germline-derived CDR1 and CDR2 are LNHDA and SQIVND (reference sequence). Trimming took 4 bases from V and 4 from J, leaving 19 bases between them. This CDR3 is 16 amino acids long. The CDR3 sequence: CASSKRTGTTGTEAFF. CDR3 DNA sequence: TGTGCCAGTAGTAAAAGAACCGGGACAACGGGCACTGAAGCTTTCTTT.

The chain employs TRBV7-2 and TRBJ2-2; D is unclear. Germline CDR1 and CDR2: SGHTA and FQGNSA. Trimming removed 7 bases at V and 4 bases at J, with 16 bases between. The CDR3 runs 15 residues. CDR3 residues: CASIPNQVLTGELFF. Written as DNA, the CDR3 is TGTGCCAGCATCCCAAACCAAGTCCTCACCGGGGAGCTGTTTTTT.

The CDR3 is CASSFTVGGTQYF. In nucleotides, the CDR3 is TGTGCCAGCAGCTTCACCGTGGGAGGTACGCAGTATTTT. The chain combines TRBV7-9 with TRBJ2-3, with D perhaps TRBD2 (6 bases). V was trimmed by 3 bases and J by 8 bases, leaving 12 bases between them. Germline CDR1 reads SEHNR; CDR2 reads FQNEAQ (reference sequence). CDR3 size: 13 residues.

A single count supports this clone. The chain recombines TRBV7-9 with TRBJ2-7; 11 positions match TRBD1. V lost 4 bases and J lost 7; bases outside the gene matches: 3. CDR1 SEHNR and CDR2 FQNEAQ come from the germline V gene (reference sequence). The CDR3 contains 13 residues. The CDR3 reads CASSSGDRGEQYF. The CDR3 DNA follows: TGTGCCAGCAGCTCCGGGGACAGGGGGGAGCAGTACTTC.

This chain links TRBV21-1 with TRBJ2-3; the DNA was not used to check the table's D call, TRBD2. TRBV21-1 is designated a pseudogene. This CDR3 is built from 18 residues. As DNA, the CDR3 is TGTGCCAGCAGCACCCTCGGATCTAGCGGGGGACACACATATACGCAGTATTTT. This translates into CASSTLGSSGGHTYTQYF.

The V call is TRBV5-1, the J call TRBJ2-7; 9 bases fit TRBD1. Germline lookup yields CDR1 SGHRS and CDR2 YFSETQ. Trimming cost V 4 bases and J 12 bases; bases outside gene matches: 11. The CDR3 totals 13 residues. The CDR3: CASSPEGQGGMYF. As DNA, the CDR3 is TGCGCCAGCAGCCCGGAGGGACAGGGTGGAATGTACTTC. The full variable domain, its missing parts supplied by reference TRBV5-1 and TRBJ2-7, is KAGVTQTPRYLIKTRGQQVTLSCSPISGHRSVSWYQQTPGQGLQFLFEYFSETQRNKGNFPGRFSGRQFSNSRSEMNVSTLELGDSALYLCASSPEGQGGMYFGPGTRLTVT.

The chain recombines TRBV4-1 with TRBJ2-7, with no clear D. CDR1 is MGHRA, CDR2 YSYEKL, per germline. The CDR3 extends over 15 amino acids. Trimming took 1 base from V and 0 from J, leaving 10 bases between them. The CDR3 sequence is CASSQGLLSSYEQYF. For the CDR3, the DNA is TGCGCCAGCAGCCAAGGTCTCCTAAGCTCCTACGAGCAGTACTTC.

The CDR3 loop reads CASSGGAWGEQYF. Here the CDR3 DNA reads TGTGCCAGCTCGGGGGGGGCTTGGGGCGAGCAGTACTTC. V usage is TRBV6-5 and J usage is TRBJ2-7, with 8 positions matching TRBD2. Trimming cost V 8 bases and J 6 bases; bases outside gene matches: 9. Germline V CDR1 and CDR2: MNHEY, SVGAGI. The CDR3 covers 13 residues.

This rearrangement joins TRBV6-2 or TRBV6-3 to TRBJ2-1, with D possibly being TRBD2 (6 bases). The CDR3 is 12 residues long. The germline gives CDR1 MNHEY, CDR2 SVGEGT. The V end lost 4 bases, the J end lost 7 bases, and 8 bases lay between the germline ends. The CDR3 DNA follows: TGTGCCAGCAGTTTCGCGGGGAATGAGCAGTTCTTC. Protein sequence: CASSFAGNEQFF.

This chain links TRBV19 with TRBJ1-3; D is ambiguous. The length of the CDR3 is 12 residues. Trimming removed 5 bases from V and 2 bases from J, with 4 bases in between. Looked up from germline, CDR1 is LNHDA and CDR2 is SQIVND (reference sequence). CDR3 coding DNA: TGTGCCAGTAGTTCACCTGGAAACACCATATATTTT. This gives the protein CASSSPGNTIYF.

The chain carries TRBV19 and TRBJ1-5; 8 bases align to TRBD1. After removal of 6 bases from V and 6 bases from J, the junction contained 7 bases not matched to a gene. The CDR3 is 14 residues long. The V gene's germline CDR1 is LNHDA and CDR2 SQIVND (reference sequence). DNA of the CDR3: TGTGCCAGTAGGGGGTCCGACAGGGGTCAGCCCCAGCATTTT. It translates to CASRGSDRGQPQHF.

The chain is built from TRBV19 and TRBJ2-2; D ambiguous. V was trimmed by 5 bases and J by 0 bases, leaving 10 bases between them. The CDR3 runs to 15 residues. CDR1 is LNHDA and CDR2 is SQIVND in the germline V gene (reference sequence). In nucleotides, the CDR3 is TGTGCCAGTAGTCCCACAGCCGCGAACACCGGGGAGCTGTTTTTT. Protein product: CASSPTAANTGELFF.

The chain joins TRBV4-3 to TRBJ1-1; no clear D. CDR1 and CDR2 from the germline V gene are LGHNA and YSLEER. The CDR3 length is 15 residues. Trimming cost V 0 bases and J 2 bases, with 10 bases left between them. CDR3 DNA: TGCGCCAGCAGCCAAGATCTGAAGGGAAACACTGAAGCTTTCTTT. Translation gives CASSQDLKGNTEAFF.

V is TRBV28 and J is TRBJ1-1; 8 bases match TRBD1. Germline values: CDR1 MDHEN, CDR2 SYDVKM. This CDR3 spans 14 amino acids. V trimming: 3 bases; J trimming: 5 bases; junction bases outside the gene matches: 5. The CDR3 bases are TGTGCCAGCAGTTTGCAGGGGGCTTGGACTGAAGCTTTCTTT. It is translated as CASSLQGAWTEAFF.

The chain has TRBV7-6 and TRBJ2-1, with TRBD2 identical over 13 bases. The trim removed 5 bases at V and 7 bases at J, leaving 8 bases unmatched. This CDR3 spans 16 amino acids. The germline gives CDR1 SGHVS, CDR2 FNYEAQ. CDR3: CASSQPLAGGLNEQFF. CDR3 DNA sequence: TGTGCCAGCAGCCAACCACTAGCGGGGGGGCTGAATGAGCAGTTCTTC.

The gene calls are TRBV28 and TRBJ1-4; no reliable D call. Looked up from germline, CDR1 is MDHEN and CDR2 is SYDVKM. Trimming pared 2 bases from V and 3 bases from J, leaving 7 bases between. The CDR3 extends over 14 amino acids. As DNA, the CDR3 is TGTGCCAGCAGTTTAAGGCAGTCTAATGAAAAACTGTTTTTT. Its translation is CASSLRQSNEKLFF.

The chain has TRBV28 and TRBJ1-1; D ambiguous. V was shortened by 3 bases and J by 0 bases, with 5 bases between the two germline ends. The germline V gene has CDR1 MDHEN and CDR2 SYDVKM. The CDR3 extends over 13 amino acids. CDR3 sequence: CASSFDMNTEAFF. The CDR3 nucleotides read TGTGCCAGCAGTTTTGACATGAACACTGAAGCTTTCTTT.

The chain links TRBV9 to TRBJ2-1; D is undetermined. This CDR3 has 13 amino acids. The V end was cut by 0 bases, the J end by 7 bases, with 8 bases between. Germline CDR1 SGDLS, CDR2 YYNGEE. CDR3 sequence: CASSVVPENEQFF. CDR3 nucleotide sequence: TGTGCCAGCAGCGTAGTCCCGGAGAATGAGCAGTTCTTC. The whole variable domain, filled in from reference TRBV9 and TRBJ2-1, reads DSGVTQTPKHLITATGQRVTLRCSPRSGDLSVYWYQQSLDQGLQFLIQYYNGEERAKGNILERFSAQQFPDLHSELNLSSLELGDSALYFCASSVVPENEQFFGPGTRLTVL.

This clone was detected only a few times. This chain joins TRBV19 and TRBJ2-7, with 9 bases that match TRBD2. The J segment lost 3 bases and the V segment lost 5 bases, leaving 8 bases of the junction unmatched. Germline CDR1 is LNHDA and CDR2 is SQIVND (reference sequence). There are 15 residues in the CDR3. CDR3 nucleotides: TGTGCCAGTAGTGGTCAGACTAGCGGATACTACGAGCAGTACTTC. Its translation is CASSGQTSGYYEQYF.

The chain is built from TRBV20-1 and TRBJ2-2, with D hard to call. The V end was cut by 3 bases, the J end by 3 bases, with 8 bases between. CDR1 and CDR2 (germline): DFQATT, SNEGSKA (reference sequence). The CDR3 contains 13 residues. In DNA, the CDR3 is TGCAGTGCTAGTCCCTTCGACACCGGGGAGCTGTTTTTT. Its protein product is CSASPFDTGELFF.

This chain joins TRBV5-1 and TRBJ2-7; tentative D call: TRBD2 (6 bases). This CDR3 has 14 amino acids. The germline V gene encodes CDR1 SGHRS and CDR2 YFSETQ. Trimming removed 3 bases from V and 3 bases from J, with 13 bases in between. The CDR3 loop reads CASSSPGLLYEQYF. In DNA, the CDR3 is TGCGCCAGCAGCTCTCCGGGACTTCTCTACGAGCAGTACTTC.

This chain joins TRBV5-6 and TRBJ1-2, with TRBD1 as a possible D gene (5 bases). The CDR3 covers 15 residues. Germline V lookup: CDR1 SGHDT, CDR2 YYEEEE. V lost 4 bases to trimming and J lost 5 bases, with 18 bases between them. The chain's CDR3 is CASSPYRDGEYGYTF. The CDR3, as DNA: TGTGCCAGCAGCCCCTACCGGGACGGCGAATATGGCTACACCTTC.